The following is a T cell receptor beta chain sequence with its context. This clonotype was detected many times. The target of this receptor is not known. No much larger clone is present one base from it, and per-base qualities are unavailable. What the time point label conveys for this sample: patch test 2, 6 weeks after DPC sensitization. The treatment or condition label, as the study defines it: therapeutic diphenylcyclopropenone sensitization with weekly scalp DPC. At each patch-test visit, blood was drawn before the patch test was applied. Patients were considered eligible if aged 18 to 70, diagnosed with alopecia and deemed suitable for DPC therapy, and patients were excluded if pregnant. Total RNA was isolated from unfractionated whole blood collected in Tempus Blood RNA tubes. The library was generated by RACE. Sequencer: NextSeq 500. During library preparation, unique molecular identifiers were attached to individual cDNA molecules so that TCRs could be counted quantitatively and reproducibly. For every blood RNA sample, sequencing covered both the TCR alpha and TCR beta chains. Per the authors' processing: Samples had a median of about 96,000 TCRs, with a range from about 23,224 to 700,000. V, J and CDR3 annotation of the TCR reads was performed with the Decombinator software suite. To make PS versus PT1 abundance plots, every sample was subsampled to the same number of TCRs (28,000). TCRs were defined as expanded if absent before sensitization and observed at least eight times at the 2-week time point. The raw public reads went through TCRdb reprocessing: fastp at Q25, MiXCR clone calling, in-frame beta chains kept. Each CDR3 protein gets just one entry, which takes the most common genes and DNA from the rows behind it. TCRdb, not the original authors, processed these V and J calls. Counted in this sample were roughly 24,000 distinct CDR3 sequences; approximately 9% of them appeared once. Of the sample, roughly 6.6% is held by the ten largest clones.

The data derive from a study of human T cells and chemical hapten exposure (dated by TCRdb to about 2021). Background for the entire study: For sensitization, 2% DPC in acetone was applied to a roughly 2 cm by roughly 2 cm area of upper inner arm skin. Weekly therapeutic DPC doses were additionally applied to the scalp of patients throughout the approximately 25-week study period. Patch tests used Finn chambers with 0.01% DPC on the upper back, scored after 6 days by International Contact Dermatitis Research Group standards. The mostly female patient cohort included alopecia areata with under or over 50% scalp involvement, alopecia totalis and alopecia universalis. Libraries were combined into a pool for sequencing, and differences in TCR yield between samples came mainly from small differences in library volumes within the pool. In alopecia patients, the study followed how the peripheral blood TCR repertoire changed in vivo over primary and secondary sensitization to diphenylcyclopropenone (DPC), a hapten. Blood was sampled from patients pre-sensitization (week 0) and at 2, 6 and about 24 weeks after DPC sensitization. About 27 alopecia patients gave blood for TCR sequencing at one to four time points (pre-sensitization, 2, 6 and 24 weeks).

Here is what the overall study found, with its caveats: After repeated subsampling, the strength of the expansion versus patch-test correlation and the threshold at which it became significant changed. DPC sensitization did not change how many TCRs were above 1 in 1000 frequency, and no evidence was found of alterations in global repertoire structure. The number of PT1 expanded TCRs positively correlated with patch test score, significant at thresholds 8, 16 and 32 but not 4. Because all patients had alopecia, a presumed autoimmune disease, the immune response of the patients might differ from that of healthy individuals. Expanded TCRs formed significantly more large CDR3 similarity clusters than pre-sensitization or healthy control sets, consistent with antigen-driven responses.

V is pruned by 2 bases and J by 4 bases, leaving 10 bases of the junction without a gene match. Reading from cysteine to phenylalanine, the CDR3 counts 16 amino acids. Only the CDR3 DNA is retained, 48 bases long and in frame from the first base. From a lookup of the germline V gene, CDR1 and CDR2 are SGHAT and FQNNGV. Recombination linked TRBV11-2 to TRBJ2-7; the central 8 bases match TRBD1. The sample here was whole blood, taken in connection with sensitization to the hapten diphenylcyclopropenone (DPC). This clonotype was sampled from a man aged 30 to 45 with alopecia areata. Some clones in this sample may be carry-over from other donors' samples. The DNA sequence is as follows: TGTGCCAGCAGCTTAAGTCCCCTGGGACAGGTGTACGAGCAGTACTTC. The encoded protein is CASSLSPLGQVYEQYF.